This T cell receptor beta chain was recorded in a study of blood T cell repertoires in COVID-19. About the study: COVID-19 samples from acute and convalescent phases originated in the United States, Italy and Spain.

The protocol was immunoSEQ multiplex PCR, while the TCRdb copy is restricted to in-frame clones and leaves out a portion. The sample includes roughly 180,000 clones, roughly nine tenths of them seen just once. The specimen sequenced was peripheral blood. This receptor was taken from a man younger than 35 with acute or convalescent COVID-19.

For the CDR3, the DNA is TGTGCCAGCACAGGGGGCGCGGAGATGAACACTGAAGCTTTCTTT. Translating it yields CASTGGAEMNTEAFF. V gene TRBV9 combines with J gene TRBJ1-1; TRBD1 agrees at 8 bases. V shed 6 bases, J shed 0 bases, and the junction held 7 bases outside the gene matches. Germline values: CDR1 SGDLS, CDR2 YYNGEE. This CDR3 spans 15 amino acids.